The present TCR beta chain was sequenced within a study of blood T cells in healthy people across ages. Regarding this clonotype: Its matching antigen is unknown. One junction end disagrees with the germline gene, perhaps due to a read error.

Together with a sample-barcoded 5' primer, a J-beta primer mix was included in a second PCR lasting about 6 to 11 cycles. Through a template-switch adaptor with 12 random nucleotides, each cDNA molecule received a tag. TCRdb re-derived calls from the 5' RACE reads in MiXCR, one entry per CDR3 protein. This table has 550,000 to 650,000 distinct CDR3 sequences, about 30% appearing once. Study results and limitations: Long-lived donors exceeded aged donors in naive CD4+ cells and diversity. Strong correlation linked observed beta diversity and percent naive T cells.

This CDR3 contains 15 residues. From germline, CDR1 is SGDLS and CDR2 YYNGEE. Russia was home to the donors, healthy Caucasian individuals aged roughly 6 to 90. The source material was blood. The clonotype originates from a woman older than 75 in good health. The V gene is TRBV9, the J gene TRBJ2-1, with D perhaps matching TRBD2 (5 bases). The CDR3 protein is CASGVEMDTYNEQFF. The CDR3 bases are TGCGCCAGCGGCGTAGAGATGGATACCTACAATGAGCAGTTCTTC.